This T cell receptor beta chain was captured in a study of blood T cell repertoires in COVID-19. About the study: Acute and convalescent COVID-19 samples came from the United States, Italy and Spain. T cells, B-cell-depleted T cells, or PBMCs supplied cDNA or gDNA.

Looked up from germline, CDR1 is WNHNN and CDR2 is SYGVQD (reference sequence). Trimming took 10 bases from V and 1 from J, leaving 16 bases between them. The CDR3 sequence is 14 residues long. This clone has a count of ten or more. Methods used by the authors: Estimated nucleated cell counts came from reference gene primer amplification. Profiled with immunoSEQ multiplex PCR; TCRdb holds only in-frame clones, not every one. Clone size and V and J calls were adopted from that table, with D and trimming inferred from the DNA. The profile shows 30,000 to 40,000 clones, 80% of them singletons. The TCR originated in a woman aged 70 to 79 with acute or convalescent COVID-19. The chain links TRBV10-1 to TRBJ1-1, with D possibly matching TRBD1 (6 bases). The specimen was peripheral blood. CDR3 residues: CAKLQWTENTEAFF. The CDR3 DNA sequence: TGCGCCAAACTCCAGTGGACAGAGAACACTGAAGCTTTCTTT.